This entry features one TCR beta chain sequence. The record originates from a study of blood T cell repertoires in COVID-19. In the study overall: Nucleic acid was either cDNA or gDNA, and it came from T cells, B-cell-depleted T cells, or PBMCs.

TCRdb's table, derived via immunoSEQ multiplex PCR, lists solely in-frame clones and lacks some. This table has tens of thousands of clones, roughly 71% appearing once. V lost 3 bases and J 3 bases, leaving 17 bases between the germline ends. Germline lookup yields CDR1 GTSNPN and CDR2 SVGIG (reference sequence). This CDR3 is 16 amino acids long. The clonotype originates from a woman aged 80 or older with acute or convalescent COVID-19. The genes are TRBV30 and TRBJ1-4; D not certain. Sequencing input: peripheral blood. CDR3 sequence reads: CAWSEGRGLANEKLFF. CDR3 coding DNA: TGTGCCTGGAGCGAAGGACGCGGGCTGGCTAATGAAAAACTGTTTTTT.